The clone carrying this T cell receptor beta chain occurred once. J gave up 1 base and V 10 bases, and 3 bases lay outside the gene matches. Germline V gives CDR1 LNHDA, CDR2 SQIVND (reference sequence). This CDR3 region has 13 residues. This specimen belongs to a study of technical replicates of blood from several donors. Sequencing used immunoSEQ multiplex PCR; TCRdb keeps in-frame clones, though not all of them. The sample shows 90,000 to 100,000 clones, approximately 94% of them seen only once. The V gene is TRBV19, the J gene TRBJ1-1; 10 bases fit TRBD1. The origin of this receptor is a human donor in good health. Sequenced: T cells isolated from PBMCs. The CDR3 sequence is CAIDRGQNTEAFF. The DNA of the CDR3 is TGTGCCATCGACAGGGGGCAGAACACTGAAGCTTTCTTT.